The T cell receptor beta chain under discussion was sequenced for a study of blood T cell repertoires in COVID-19. About the research overall: T cells, B-cell-depleted T cells, or PBMCs supplied cDNA or gDNA.

Authors' analysis steps: Estimates of nucleated cell counts were drawn from the amplification of reference gene primers. The method was immunoSEQ multiplex PCR; TCRdb's version includes in-frame clones alone and lacks a portion of them. V and J calls and clone size are as listed in that table; D and trimming were resolved from the DNA. The table has 120,000 or so clones, over 60% seen once. This CDR3 is 15 amino acids long. Germline CDR1 is SGHTA and CDR2 is FQGTGA. V was clipped by 4 bases and J by 4 bases; unmatched bases: 8. Sequences were obtained from peripheral blood. The chain joins TRBV7-3 to TRBJ2-3, with TRBD1 matching 7 bases. The origin of this receptor is a woman aged 80 or over with active or convalescent COVID-19. The CDR3 DNA follows: TGTGCCAGCAGCTCTAACAGGGGATACGCAGATACGCAGTATTTT. Amino acid sequence: CASSSNRGYADTQYF.